These 25 T cell receptor beta chains were sequenced from one sample in a study of T cells after yellow fever vaccination. TCRdb analysed the 5' RACE reads with MiXCR anew, one entry per CDR3 protein. The sample yields some 560,000 distinct CDR3 sequences, roughly a sixth seen once. Sequencing used PBMCs, obtained around 5 days after the first yellow fever vaccination. All receptors come from a man younger than 30 who received the YFV17D yellow fever vaccine.

This clonotype was picked up one time. The V gene is TRBV5-1, the J gene TRBJ2-1; D uncertain. Germline V CDR1 and CDR2: SGHRS, YFSETQ. The CDR3 runs to 15 residues. Trimming removed 0 bases from V and 3 bases from J, with 10 bases in between. CDR3 loop: CASSLAGSDYNEQFF. The CDR3 DNA reads as TGCGCCAGCAGCTTGGCAGGTTCTGACTACAATGAGCAGTTCTTC.

This clonotype showed up just a few times. This chain's CDR3 is CASSILGDQPQHF. The CDR3, as DNA: TGTGCCAGTAGTATATTGGGGGATCAGCCCCAGCATTTT. The rearrangement joins TRBV19 to TRBJ1-5; a weak D match, TRBD1 (5 bases). Germline CDR1 reads LNHDA; CDR2 reads SQIVND (reference sequence). This CDR3 is 13 amino acids long. Trimming took 2 bases from V and 5 from J, leaving 7 bases between them.

This clonotype was observed a few times. The chain uses TRBV13 and TRBJ2-2; 8 nucleotides line up with TRBD2. This CDR3 has 20 amino acids. Germline loops: CDR1 PRHDT, CDR2 FYEKMQ (reference sequence). The junction had 20 bases not matched to a gene; V was cut back by 5 bases and J by 3 bases. The DNA of the CDR3 is TGTGCCAGCAGCCTACACCCCTTCGGGGCGGGGGGACAATACACCGGGGAGCTGTTTTTT. Protein product: CASSLHPFGAGGQYTGELFF.

This chain joins TRBV28 and TRBJ1-5; the match to TRBD1 covers 8 bases. In germline, CDR1 is MDHEN, CDR2 SYDVKM. Losses at the gene ends were 6 bases for V and 7 bases for J; bases not matched to a gene: 11. This CDR3 is 15 amino acids long. CDR3 nucleotides: TGTGCCAGCAGCTGGGACAGGACCTTACGCCAGCCCCAGCATTTT. Amino acid sequence: CASSWDRTLRQPQHF.

The rearrangement joins TRBV3-1 to TRBJ2-2, with D tentatively TRBD2 (6 bases). The ends were cut back, 5 bases at V and 6 bases at J, with 16 bases in the middle. Germline CDR1 LGHDT, CDR2 YNNKEL (reference sequence). The CDR3 is 15 residues long. The CDR3 nucleotides read TGTGCCAGCAGCTGGCGGGGACCGGGCTCCGGGGAGCTGTTTTTT. Translating it yields CASSWRGPGSGELFF.

V is TRBV7-2 and J is TRBJ2-4; 7 bases line up with TRBD2. This CDR3 is built from 18 residues. The V gene end was trimmed by 2 bases and the J gene end by 0 bases; junction bases not matched to a gene: 10. Germline CDR1 and CDR2: SGHTA and FQGNSA. The CDR3 sequence: CASSLWLAETLAKNIQYF. The CDR3 DNA reads as TGTGCCAGCAGCTTATGGCTAGCGGAGACCCTAGCCAAAAACATTCAGTACTTC.

This clonotype was counted a few times. This sequence joins TRBV7-9 and TRBJ1-2, with D unresolved. This CDR3 has 8 amino acids. In germline, CDR1 is SEHNR, CDR2 FQNEAQ (reference sequence). The V and J ends lost 1 base and 14 bases respectively, with 2 bases between them. CDR3 DNA: TGTGCCAGCAGCTTAGATACCTTC. Its translation is CASSLDTF.

The chain carries TRBV11-3 and TRBJ2-1, with D hard to call. The CDR3 sequence is 15 residues long. Germline loops: CDR1 SGHNT, CDR2 YENEEA. Deletions cut 3 bases from V and 6 bases from J, with 15 bases between. CDR3 amino acids: CASSFGGSVGNEQFF. As DNA, the CDR3 is TGTGCCAGCAGCTTTGGTGGGTCTGTTGGCAATGAGCAGTTCTTC.

This clonotype turned up a few times. The chain is built from TRBV7-2 and TRBJ2-7, with unresolved D. V was trimmed by 5 bases and J by 0 bases, leaving 20 bases between them. Germline V gene sequence: CDR1 SGHTA, CDR2 FQGNSA. The CDR3 totals 17 residues. The CDR3 reads CASSVRPKWASSYEQYF. CDR3 bases: TGTGCCAGCAGCGTAAGACCAAAATGGGCCAGCTCCTACGAGCAGTACTTC.

This chain links TRBV7-2 with TRBJ1-6; no reliable D call. The length of the CDR3 is 15 residues. Looked up from germline, CDR1 is SGHTA and CDR2 is FQGNSA. The germline V and J ends were trimmed by 1 base and 7 bases, with 11 bases remaining between them. The CDR3: CASSLVEGRNSPLHF. The CDR3 DNA sequence: TGTGCCAGCAGCTTAGTAGAGGGAAGGAATTCACCCCTCCACTTT.

V and J are TRBV5-1 and TRBJ1-2, with 8 bases fitting TRBD1. The CDR3 consists of 15 residues. V lost 3 bases to trimming and J lost 2 bases; unmatched junction nucleotides: 6. The germline CDR1 and CDR2 sequences are SGHRS and YFSETQ. In DNA, the CDR3 is TGCGCCAGCAGCTCCCGGACAGGGCCGAACTATGGCTACACCTTC. It specifies CASSSRTGPNYGYTF.

This clonotype was observed a handful of times. The chain has TRBV4-1 and TRBJ1-4; D is unresolved. The CDR3 contains 15 residues. V was cut by 4 bases and J by 8 bases, with 17 bases left in between. Germline-derived CDR1 and CDR2 are MGHRA and YSYEKL. CDR3 nucleotides: TGCGCCAGCAGCCTTATAGCCTACATCGGCGAAAAACTGTTTTTT. Its protein is CASSLIAYIGEKLFF.

This clonotype appeared a few times. Germline is not matched at one junction end, which may reflect a read error. The chain is built from TRBV6-1 and TRBJ2-1; 8 bases are shared with TRBD2. The CDR3 loop spans 16 amino acids. The germline V gene has CDR1 MNHNS and CDR2 SASEGT. CDR3 region: CASREAAGLVYNEQFF. The CDR3 DNA follows: TGTGCCAGCAGGGAAGCAGCGGGACTAGTCTACAATGAGCAGTTCTTC.

The chain joins TRBV5-1 to TRBJ2-5; TRBD2 matches 8 bases. Germline assignment: CDR1 SGHRS and CDR2 YFSETQ. The CDR3 contains 15 residues. The V segment lost 4 bases and the J segment 5 bases; nucleotides outside the gene matches: 10. The CDR3, as DNA: TGCGCCAGCAGCCGGGGGGGACCCAACGGGGAGACCCAGTACTTC. It yields the protein CASSRGGPNGETQYF.

There are a few counts of this clonotype. This chain links TRBV12-3 or TRBV12-4 with TRBJ1-1, with D hard to call. The V and J ends lost 5 bases and 6 bases respectively, with 13 bases between them. The CDR3 spans 13 residues. CDR3 in DNA: TGTGCCAGCAGTGCCCAGATGGGATCTGAAGCTTTCTTT. Encoded protein: CASSAQMGSEAFF.

The table lists this clonotype with many counts. The chain employs TRBV28 and TRBJ2-1, with D possibly being TRBD1 (6 bases). CDR1 and CDR2 from the germline V gene are MDHEN and SYDVKM. CDR3 length equals 12 residues. The V and J ends lost 4 bases and 13 bases respectively, with 14 bases between them. CDR3 coding DNA: TGTGCCAGCAGTTGGGTAGACAGGTTTCAGTTCTTC. Residues: CASSWVDRFQFF. Full variable domain (missing parts from reference TRBV28 and TRBJ2-1): DVKVTQSSRYLVKRTGEKVFLECVQDMDHENMFWYRQDPGLGLRLIYFSYDVKMKEKGDIPEGYSVSREKKERFSLILESASTNQTSMYLCASSWVDRFQFFGPGTRLTVL.

This clonotype was detected once. V and J are TRBV7-3 and TRBJ2-2; D may be TRBD1 or TRBD2 (5 bases each). The V gene lost 5 bases and the J gene lost 9 bases, with 16 bases spanning the gap. Looked up from germline, CDR1 is SGHTA and CDR2 is FQGTGA. The CDR3 totals 14 residues. This CDR3 reads CASSRGAADRELFF. The CDR3 nucleotides are TGTGCCAGCAGCCGAGGGGCAGCTGATCGGGAGCTGTTTTTT.

This chain joins TRBV6-2 or TRBV6-3 and TRBJ2-7, with D tentatively TRBD2 (5 bases). Trimming cost V 6 bases and J 7 bases, with 16 bases left between them. The CDR3 runs to 13 residues. Per the germline V gene, CDR1 is MNHEY and CDR2 is SVGEGT. DNA of the CDR3: TGTGCCAGCAGCCCTTTAGAGGGTGTGGAGCAGTACTTC. Amino acids: CASSPLEGVEQYF.

The sample holds many counts of this clonotype. The chain joins TRBV6-6 to TRBJ1-4; D uncertain. The CDR3 contains 14 residues. V was clipped by 2 bases and J by 0 bases, with 4 bases between them. Germline V lookup: CDR1 MNHNY, CDR2 SVGAGI (reference sequence). The CDR3 nucleotides read TGTGCCAGCAGTTACCTTGCAACTAATGAAAAACTGTTTTTT. It codes for CASSYLATNEKLFF.

This clonotype was recorded a few times. V gene TRBV11-2 combines with J gene TRBJ2-5; D possibly corresponds to TRBD2 (5 bases). The CDR3 consists of 12 residues. The germline V and J ends were trimmed by 6 bases and 5 bases, with 10 bases remaining between them. In germline, CDR1 is SGHAT, CDR2 FQNNGV. The CDR3 here is CASRRVGETQYF. The CDR3 DNA is TGTGCCAGCAGGAGGGTCGGGGAGACCCAGTACTTC.

This chain joins TRBV29-1 and TRBJ2-5; D unclear. Trimming took off 6 bases at V and 5 bases at J, with 13 bases between the two ends. In germline, CDR1 is SQVTM, CDR2 ANQGSEA. This CDR3 contains 12 residues. CDR3 sequence reads: CSVLSLVETQYF. As DNA, the CDR3 is TGCAGCGTCCTCTCGCTTGTTGAGACCCAGTACTTC.

This chain connects TRBV20-1 to TRBJ2-1, with D perhaps matching TRBD1 (6 bases). V dropped 5 bases and J dropped 0 bases, with 14 bases sitting between them. Germline V lookup: CDR1 DFQATT, CDR2 SNEGSKA (reference sequence). The CDR3 spans 15 residues. The CDR3: CSAEPRGSSYNEQFF. CDR3 nucleotides: TGCAGTGCTGAACCCAGGGGAAGCTCCTACAATGAGCAGTTCTTC.

The genes are TRBV4-3 and TRBJ1-5; D is ambiguous. Looked up from germline, CDR1 is LGHNA and CDR2 is YSLEER. V gave up 2 bases and J gave up 7 bases, with 9 bases separating them. The CDR3 contains 13 residues. DNA for the CDR3: TGCGCCAGCAGCCAACTGGCAGGACAGCCCCAGCATTTT. Encoded protein: CASSQLAGQPQHF.

This clonotype was counted a few times. The chain uses TRBV2 and TRBJ1-1; D is unclear. Trimming removed 5 bases from V and 1 base from J, with 8 bases in between. The CDR3 is 13 amino acids. CDR1 is SNHLY, CDR2 FYNNEI, per germline. The CDR3 loop is CASSTQPNTEAFF. In nucleotides, the CDR3 is TGTGCCAGCAGTACACAGCCGAACACTGAAGCTTTCTTT.

The rearrangement joins TRBV11-2 to TRBJ1-5, with 10 bases aligning to TRBD1. V lost 3 bases, J lost 5 bases, and 4 bases stayed unmatched. The CDR3 is 15 amino acids. CDR1 is SGHAT and CDR2 is FQNNGV in the germline V gene. The CDR3 DNA is TGTGCCAGCAGCTTGGAGACAGGGGGCCATCAGCCCCAGCATTTT. Translating it yields CASSLETGGHQPQHF.